The present TCR beta chain was sequenced within a study of cytomegalovirus exposure and HLA in healthy donors. Study-wide findings and caveats: Sequence variants that were highly shared formed a cluster that was likely a sequencing artifact.

As to this clone: Its specificity is not known.

The PCR contained 60 Vbeta and 13 Jbeta primers. TCRdb's table, derived via immunoSEQ multiplex PCR, lists solely in-frame clones and lacks some. Of some 70,000 clones in the sample, more than 75% were seen once. The germline V gene encodes CDR1 SGHRS and CDR2 YFSETQ. J lost 0 bases, V lost 5 bases, and 4 bases had no gene match. This CDR3 contains 14 residues. The clonotype originates from a man aged 18-30 years in good health and CMV-seronegative. The chain links TRBV5-1 to TRBJ2-5, with 7 bases matching TRBD2. Sequenced sample: PBMCs. The CDR3 sequence is CASRTSRYQETQYF. CDR3 nucleotide sequence: TGCGCCAGCAGGACTAGCAGGTACCAAGAGACCCAGTACTTC.